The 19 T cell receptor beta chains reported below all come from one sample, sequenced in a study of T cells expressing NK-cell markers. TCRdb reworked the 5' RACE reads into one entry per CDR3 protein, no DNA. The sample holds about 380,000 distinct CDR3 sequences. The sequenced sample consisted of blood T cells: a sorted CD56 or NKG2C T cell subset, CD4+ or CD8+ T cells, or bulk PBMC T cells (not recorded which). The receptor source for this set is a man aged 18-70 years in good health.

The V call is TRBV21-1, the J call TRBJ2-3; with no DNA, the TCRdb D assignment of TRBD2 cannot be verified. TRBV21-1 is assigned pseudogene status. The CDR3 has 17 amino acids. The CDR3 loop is CASSKGGEIAGTDTQYF.

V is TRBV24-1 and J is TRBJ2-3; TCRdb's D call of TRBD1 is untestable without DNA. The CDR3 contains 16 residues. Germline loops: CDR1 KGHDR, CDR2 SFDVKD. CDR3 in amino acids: CATSDLLSGAPMAQYF.

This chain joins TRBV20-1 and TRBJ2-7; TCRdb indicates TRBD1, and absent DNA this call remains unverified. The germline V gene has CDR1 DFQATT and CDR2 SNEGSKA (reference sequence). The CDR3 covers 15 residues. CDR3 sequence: CSARAGYPRLNEQYF.

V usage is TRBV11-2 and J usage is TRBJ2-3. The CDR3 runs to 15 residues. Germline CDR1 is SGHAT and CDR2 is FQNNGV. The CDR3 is CASSIRPYSADTQYF.

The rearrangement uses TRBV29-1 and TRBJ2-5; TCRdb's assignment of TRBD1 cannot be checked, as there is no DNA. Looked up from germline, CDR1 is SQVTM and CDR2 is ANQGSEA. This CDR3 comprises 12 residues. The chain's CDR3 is CSYGGGGETQYF.

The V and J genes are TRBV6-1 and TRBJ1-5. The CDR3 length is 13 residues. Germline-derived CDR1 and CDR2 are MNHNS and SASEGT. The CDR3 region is CASGLVSNQPQHF.

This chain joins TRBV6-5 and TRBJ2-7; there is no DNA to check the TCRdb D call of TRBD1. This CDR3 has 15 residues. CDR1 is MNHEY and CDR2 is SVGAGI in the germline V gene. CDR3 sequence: CASTAGTGSLSEQYF.

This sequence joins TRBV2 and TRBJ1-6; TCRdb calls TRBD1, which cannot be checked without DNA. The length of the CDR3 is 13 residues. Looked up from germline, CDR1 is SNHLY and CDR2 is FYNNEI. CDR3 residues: CASINRVHSPLHF.

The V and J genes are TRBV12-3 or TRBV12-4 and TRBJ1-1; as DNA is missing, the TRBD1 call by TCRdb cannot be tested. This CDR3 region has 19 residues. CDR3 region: CASSSDRWGRRQMNTEAFF.

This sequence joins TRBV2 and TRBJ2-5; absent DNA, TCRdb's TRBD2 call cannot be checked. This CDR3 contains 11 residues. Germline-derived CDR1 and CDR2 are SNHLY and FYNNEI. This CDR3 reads CASTLIQTQYF.

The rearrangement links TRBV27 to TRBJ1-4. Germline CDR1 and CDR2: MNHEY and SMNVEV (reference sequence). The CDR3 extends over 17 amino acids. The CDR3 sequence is CASSIQRGSARDEKLFF. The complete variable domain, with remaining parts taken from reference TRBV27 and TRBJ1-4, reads EAQVTQNPRYLITVTGKKLTVTCSQNMNHEYMSWYRQDPGLGLRQIYYSMNVEVTDKGDVPEGYKVSRKEKRNFPLILESPSPNQTSLYFCASSIQRGSARDEKLFFGSGTQLSVL.

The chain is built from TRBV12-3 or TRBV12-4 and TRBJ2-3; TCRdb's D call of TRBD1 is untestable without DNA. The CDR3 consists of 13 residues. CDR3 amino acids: CASSAQGGDTQYF.

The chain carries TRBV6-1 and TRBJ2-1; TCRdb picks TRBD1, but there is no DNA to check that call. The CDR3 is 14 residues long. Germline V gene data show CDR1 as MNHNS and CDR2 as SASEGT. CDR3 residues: CASRLDRGNNEQFF.

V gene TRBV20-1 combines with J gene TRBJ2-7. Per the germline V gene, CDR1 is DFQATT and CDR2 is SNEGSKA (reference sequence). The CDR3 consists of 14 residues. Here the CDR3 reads CSARIRTASYEQYF.

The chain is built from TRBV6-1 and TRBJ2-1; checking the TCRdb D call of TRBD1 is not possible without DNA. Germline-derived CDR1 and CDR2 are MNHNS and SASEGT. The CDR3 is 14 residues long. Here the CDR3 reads CASSTGGAGNEQFF.

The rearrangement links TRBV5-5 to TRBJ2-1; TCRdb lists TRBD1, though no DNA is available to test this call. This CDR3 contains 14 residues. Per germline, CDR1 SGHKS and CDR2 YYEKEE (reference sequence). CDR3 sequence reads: CASAANPLDNEQFF.

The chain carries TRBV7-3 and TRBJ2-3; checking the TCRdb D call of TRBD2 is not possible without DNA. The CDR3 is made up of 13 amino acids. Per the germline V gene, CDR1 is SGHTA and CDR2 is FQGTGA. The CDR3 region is CASSLVAGGQQYF.

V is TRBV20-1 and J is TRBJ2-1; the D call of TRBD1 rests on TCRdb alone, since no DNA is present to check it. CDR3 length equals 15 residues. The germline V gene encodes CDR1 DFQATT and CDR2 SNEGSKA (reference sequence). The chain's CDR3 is CSARVLTGAYNEQFF.

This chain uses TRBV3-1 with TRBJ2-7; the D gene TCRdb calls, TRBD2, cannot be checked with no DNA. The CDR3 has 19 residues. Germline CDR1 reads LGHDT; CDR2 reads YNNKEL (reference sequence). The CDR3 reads CASSHGAGWLAGASYEQYF.